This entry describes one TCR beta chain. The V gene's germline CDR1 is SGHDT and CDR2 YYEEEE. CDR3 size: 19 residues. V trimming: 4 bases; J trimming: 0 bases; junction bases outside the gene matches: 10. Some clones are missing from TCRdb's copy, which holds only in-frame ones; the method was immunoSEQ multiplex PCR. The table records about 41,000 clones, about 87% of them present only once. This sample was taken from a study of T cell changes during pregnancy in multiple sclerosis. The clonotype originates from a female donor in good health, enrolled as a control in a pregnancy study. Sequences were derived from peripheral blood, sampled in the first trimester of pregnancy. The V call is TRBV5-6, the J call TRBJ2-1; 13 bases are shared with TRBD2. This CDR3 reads CASSARLGLAGPSYNEQFF. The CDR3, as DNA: TGTGCCAGCAGCGCTAGACTGGGACTAGCGGGACCCTCCTACAATGAGCAGTTCTTC.